This T cell receptor beta chain was observed in a study of T cell repertoires in cytomegalovirus infection. Study details: Matching HLA type and CMV infection were both indicated by public TCR beta signatures.

This clonotype was counted many times. Antigen: not known. TCRdb fed the reads into MiXCR, producing one record per CDR3 protein. The sample lists more than 400,000 distinct CDR3 sequences, 26% occurring once. Germline V lookup: CDR1 MNHEY, CDR2 SVGAGI. The CDR3 is 17 amino acids. V lost 5 bases, J lost 3 bases, and 8 bases stayed unmatched. Study-wide results and limits: CMV carriers having the relevant HLA were flagged by cumulative public TCR beta family frequency. There were HLA-C-restricted CMV-specific TCR beta clonotypes dominating the ex vivo response.

Sequences were obtained from PBMCs. The V and J genes are TRBV6-5 and TRBJ2-5; 14 bases are a match to TRBD2. This clonotype was obtained from a human donor in good health (CMV status not recorded). Some clones in this sample may be carry-over from other donors' samples. The CDR3 sequence is CASSSGTSGRSEETQYF. The CDR3 DNA sequence: TGTGCCAGCAGTAGCGGGACTAGCGGGAGAAGTGAAGAGACCCAGTACTTC.